This T cell receptor beta chain comes out of a study of PD-1 blockade in classical Hodgkin lymphoma. Repertoires were generated with immunoSEQ multiplex PCR, while TCRdb's copy carries only in-frame clones and drops some. The sample includes around 30,000 clones, approximately 93% of them seen just once. This CDR3 is 11 amino acids long. Trimming left V 7 bases short and J 5 bases short, with 8 bases between. Germline assignment: CDR1 SNHLY and CDR2 FYNNEI. Specified time point: newly diagnosed, previously untreated cHL patient sample. V gene TRBV2 combines with J gene TRBJ1-2; D is undetermined. This clonotype was sampled from a human donor with classical Hodgkin lymphoma. The sequenced sample was peripheral blood mononuclear cells (PBMCs). CDR3 sequence (DNA): TGTGCCAGCACCCAAGCATATGGCTACACCTTC. The encoded protein is CASTQAYGYTF.